This entry is about one T cell receptor beta chain. The antigen remains undetermined. Investigators profiled TCR beta VDJ and CDR3 from genomic DNA template. MiXCR, run by TCRdb on the reads, gives a single entry per CDR3 protein. The sample has 150,000 or so distinct CDR3 sequences; 45% to 50% are singletons. For sequencing, patients were chosen who had shown expansion of CD8+CD57+ cells by flow cytometry. This CDR3 contains 14 residues. V was cut by 4 bases and J by 3 bases, with 13 bases left in between. Germline V gene data show CDR1 as SEHNR and CDR2 as FQNEAQ (reference sequence). This entry comes from a study of CD8+CD57+ T cells in acquired aplastic anemia. Study observations and caveats: Patients were compared with controls for CD8+ Simpson's diversity, and no significant difference emerged.

This receptor was taken from a human donor with aplastic anemia. Material: sorted CD4+, CD8+, or CD8+CD57+ T cells (not recorded which) from PBMCs. The rearrangement uses TRBV7-9 and TRBJ2-7, with a weak D call TRBD1 (5 bases). The CDR3 reads CASSSVIGDYEQYF. The CDR3 DNA reads as TGTGCCAGCAGCTCAGTTATAGGGGACTACGAGCAGTACTTC. The full variable domain, its missing parts supplied by reference TRBV7-9 and TRBJ2-7, is DTGVSQNPRHKITKRGQNVTFRCDPISEHNRLYWYRQTLGQGPEFLTYFQNEAQLEKSRLLSDRFSAERPKGSFSTLEIQRTEQGDSAMYLCASSSVIGDYEQYFGPGTRLTVT.